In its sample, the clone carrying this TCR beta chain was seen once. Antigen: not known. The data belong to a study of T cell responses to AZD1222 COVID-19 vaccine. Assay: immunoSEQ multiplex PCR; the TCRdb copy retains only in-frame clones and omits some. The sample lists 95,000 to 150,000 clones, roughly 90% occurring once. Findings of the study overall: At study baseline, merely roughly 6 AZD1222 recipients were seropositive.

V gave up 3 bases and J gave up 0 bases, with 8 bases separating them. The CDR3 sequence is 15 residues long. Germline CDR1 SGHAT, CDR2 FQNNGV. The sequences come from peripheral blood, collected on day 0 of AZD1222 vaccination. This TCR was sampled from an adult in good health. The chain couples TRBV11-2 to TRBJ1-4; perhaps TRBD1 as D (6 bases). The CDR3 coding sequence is TGTGCCAGCAGCTTTCCAGGGGCAACTAATGAAAAACTGTTTTTT. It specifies CASSFPGATNEKLFF. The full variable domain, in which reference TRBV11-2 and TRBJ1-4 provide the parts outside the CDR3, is EAGVAQSPRYKIIEKRQSVAFWCNPISGHATLYWYQQILGQGPKLLIQFQNNGVVDDSQLPKDRFSAERLKGVDSTLKIQPAKLEDSAVYLCASSFPGATNEKLFFGSGTQLSVL.